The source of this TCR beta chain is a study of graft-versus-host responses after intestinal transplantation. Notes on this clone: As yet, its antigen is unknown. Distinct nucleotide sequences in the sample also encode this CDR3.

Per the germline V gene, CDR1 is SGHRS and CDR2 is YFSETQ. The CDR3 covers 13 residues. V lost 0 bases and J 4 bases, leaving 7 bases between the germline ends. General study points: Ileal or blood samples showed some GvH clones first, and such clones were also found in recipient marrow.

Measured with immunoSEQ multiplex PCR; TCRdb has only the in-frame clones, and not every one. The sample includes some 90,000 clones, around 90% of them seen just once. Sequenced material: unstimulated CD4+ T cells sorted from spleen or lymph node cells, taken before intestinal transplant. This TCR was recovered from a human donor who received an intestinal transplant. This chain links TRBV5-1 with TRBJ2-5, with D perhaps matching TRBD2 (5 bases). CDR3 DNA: TGCGCCAGCAGCTTGGGAGGACTAGAGACCCAGTACTTC. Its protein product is CASSLGGLETQYF.